One sample yielded the 10 T cell receptor beta chains listed below, sequenced in a study of T cell changes during pregnancy in multiple sclerosis. Repertoires were generated with immunoSEQ multiplex PCR, while TCRdb's copy carries only in-frame clones and drops some. The sample consists of approximately 50,000 clones, about 90% of them appearing once. Sequenced here: CD4+ T cells from peripheral blood mononuclear cells, sampled after pregnancy. All receptors come from a female donor with multiple sclerosis, enrolled in a pregnancy study.

A note on this clone: At the DNA level, this CDR3 is encoded by other sequences in the same sample as well. V is TRBV20-1 and J is TRBJ2-1, with D tentatively TRBD2 (6 bases). The germline V and J ends were trimmed by 5 bases and 7 bases, with 9 bases remaining between them. The CDR3 contains 11 residues. In germline, CDR1 is DFQATT, CDR2 SNEGSKA (reference sequence). The CDR3 nucleotides are TGCAGTGCTCGACTAGTAAATGAGCAGTTCTTC. It translates to CSARLVNEQFF.

The V and J genes are TRBV5-8 and TRBJ1-3; TRBD1 might be the D (5 bases). The CDR3 totals 15 residues. Looked up from germline, CDR1 is SGHTS and CDR2 is YDEGEE. V lost 0 bases and J 0 bases, leaving 7 bases between the germline ends. The CDR3 DNA follows: TGTGCCAGCAGCTTGGGACAGAACTCTGGAAACACCATATATTTT. Protein sequence: CASSLGQNSGNTIYF.

The rearrangement links TRBV10-3 to TRBJ2-1; TRBD2 agrees at 9 bases. CDR1 is ENHRY, CDR2 SYGVKD, per germline. There are 14 residues in the CDR3. The junction had 2 bases not matched to a gene; V was cut back by 6 bases and J by 2 bases. The CDR3 DNA reads TGTGCCATCAGCCTAGCGGGAACCTACAATGAGCAGTTCTTC. Its protein product is CAISLAGTYNEQFF.

The chain uses TRBV5-1 and TRBJ1-4; D ambiguous. The germline V and J ends were trimmed by 2 bases and 2 bases, with 7 bases remaining between them. Germline V gives CDR1 SGHRS, CDR2 YFSETQ. The CDR3 sequence is 14 residues long. The CDR3 loop reads CASSLSPTNEKLFF. As DNA, the CDR3 is TGCGCCAGCAGCTTATCTCCCACTAATGAAAAACTGTTTTTT.

The CDR3 coding sequence is TGTGCCTGGAGTGTACGCAGGGGGCGAGACATTCAGTACTTC. The encoded protein is CAWSVRRGRDIQYF. V gene TRBV30 combines with J gene TRBJ2-4; 8 bases line up with TRBD1. This CDR3 contains 14 residues. V lost 0 bases and J lost 8; bases outside the gene matches: 6. The V gene's germline CDR1 is GTSNPN and CDR2 SVGIG (reference sequence).

The chain couples TRBV4-1 to TRBJ1-2, with TRBD1 identical over 11 bases. CDR3 length: 16 amino acids. The V segment lost 0 bases and the J segment 14 bases; nucleotides outside the gene matches: 14. CDR1 and CDR2 from the germline V gene are MGHRA and YSYEKL. The CDR3 nucleotides read TGCGCCAGCAGCCAAGATCCCTGGACAGGGGGCGTACTGGAAACCTTC. Translated, it gives CASSQDPWTGGVLETF.

V is TRBV19 and J is TRBJ1-2; the match to TRBD1 covers 10 bases. Germline trimming cut 1 base from V and 8 bases from J; bases unmatched to any gene: 7. Germline assignment: CDR1 LNHDA and CDR2 SQIVND (reference sequence). The CDR3 totals 15 residues. The CDR3 sequence is CASSIVGGTGAGYTF. CDR3 coding DNA: TGTGCCAGTAGTATAGTTGGGGGGACAGGGGCCGGCTACACCTTC.

In this sample, this clone turned up a few times. This chain connects TRBV5-1 to TRBJ2-3; 12 bases line up with TRBD1. This CDR3 contains 16 residues. Germline values: CDR1 SGHRS, CDR2 YFSETQ. V trimming: 0 bases; J trimming: 5 bases; junction bases outside the gene matches: 4. This CDR3 reads CASSLGGTGGEDTQYF. The CDR3 DNA sequence: TGCGCCAGCAGCTTGGGAGGGACAGGGGGCGAAGATACGCAGTATTTT.

This clone was picked up a small number of times. The chain recombines TRBV18 with TRBJ2-7, with a possible D match to TRBD2 (5 bases). V was shortened by 3 bases and J by 4 bases, with 7 bases between the two germline ends. The V gene's germline CDR1 is KGHSH and CDR2 LQKENI. CDR3 length equals 12 residues. The CDR3 bases are TGTGCCAGCTCACCCACGGGATACGAGCAGTACTTC. Its translation is CASSPTGYEQYF.

The chain couples TRBV2 to TRBJ1-3, with D hard to call. The CDR3 extends over 14 amino acids. Trimming took off 3 bases at V and 0 bases at J, with 6 bases between the two ends. CDR1 is SNHLY and CDR2 is FYNNEI in the germline V gene. In DNA form, the CDR3 reads TGTGCCAGCAGTGACCCGCGCTCTGGAAACACCATATATTTT. Protein sequence: CASSDPRSGNTIYF.